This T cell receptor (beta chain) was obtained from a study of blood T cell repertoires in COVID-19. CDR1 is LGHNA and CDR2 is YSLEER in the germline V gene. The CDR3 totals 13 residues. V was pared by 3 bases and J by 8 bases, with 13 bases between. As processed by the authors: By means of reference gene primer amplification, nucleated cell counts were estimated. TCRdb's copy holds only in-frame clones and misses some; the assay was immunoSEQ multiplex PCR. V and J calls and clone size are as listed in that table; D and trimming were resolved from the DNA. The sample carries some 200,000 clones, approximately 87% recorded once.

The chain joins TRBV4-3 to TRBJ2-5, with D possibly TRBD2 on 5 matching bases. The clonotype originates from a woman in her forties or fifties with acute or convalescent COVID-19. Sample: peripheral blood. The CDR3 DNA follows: TGCGCCAGCAGCCAGGTTACGGGGTCAACCCAGTACTTC. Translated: CASSQVTGSTQYF.